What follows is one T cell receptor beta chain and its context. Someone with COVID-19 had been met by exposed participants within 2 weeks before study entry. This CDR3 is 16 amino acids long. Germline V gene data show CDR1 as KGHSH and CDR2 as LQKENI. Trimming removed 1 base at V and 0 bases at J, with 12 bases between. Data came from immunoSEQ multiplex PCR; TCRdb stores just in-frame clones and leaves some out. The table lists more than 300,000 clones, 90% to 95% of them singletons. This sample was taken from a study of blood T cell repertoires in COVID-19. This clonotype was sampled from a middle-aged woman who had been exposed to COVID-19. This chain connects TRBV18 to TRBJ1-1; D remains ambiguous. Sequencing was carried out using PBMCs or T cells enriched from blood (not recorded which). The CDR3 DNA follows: TGTGCCAGCTCACCACGAACAGCCATTATGAACACTGAAGCTTTCTTT. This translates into CASSPRTAIMNTEAFF. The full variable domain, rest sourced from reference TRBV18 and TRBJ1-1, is NAGVMQNPRHLVRRRGQEARLRCSPMKGHSHVYWYRQLPEEGLKFMVYLQKENIIDESGMPKERFSAEFPKEGPSILRIQQVVRGDSAAYFCASSPRTAIMNTEAFFGQGTRLTVV.